A selection of T cell receptor beta chains follows, all from one sample in a study of shared clonotypes between healthy human individuals. The data were produced by immunoSEQ multiplex PCR, yet TCRdb's version contains in-frame clones alone and is incomplete. This table holds 630,000 or so clones, roughly 98% found once. Sequences were obtained from naive CD8+ T cells sorted from blood. All receptors derive from a man aged 25 to 40 in good health. Both conserved end residues are part of each CDR3. A D gene is named only where the DNA matches it firmly. Not every row has a clone size; where given, it reads once, few, many or a size class.

CDR3nt	CDR3aa	abundance	j_gene	v_gene	d_gene
TGTGCCAGCAGCTTGATACTACAGGGAACTTACGAGCAGTACTTC	CASSLILQGTYEQYF	-	TRBJ2-7	TRBV11-2	-
TGTGCCAGCAGCAACCCAGGGGGCTGGGGAAACACCATATATTTT	CASSNPGGWGNTIYF	-	TRBJ1-3	TRBV11-2	TRBD1
TGCGCCAGCAGCCAAGATCAGTCGGACAGGCAGGGTGTAATGAACACTGAAGCTTTCTTT	CASSQDQSDRQGVMNTEAFF	-	TRBJ1-1	TRBV4-1	TRBD1
TGTGCCAGCGGAAGTAGCACAGATACGCAGTATTTT	CASGSSTDTQYF	-	TRBJ2-3	TRBV6-6	-
TGTGCCAGCAGCTTACTTCTCTACGAGCAGTACTTC	CASSLLLYEQYF	once	TRBJ2-7	TRBV13	-
TGTGCTAGTGGCCACGACCTCTCGACTAGCGGGAGGGCCAATGAGCAGTTCTTC	CASGHDLSTSGRANEQFF	-	TRBJ2-1	TRBV12-5	TRBD2
TGTGCCAGCAGCTTCTCATCGGGTAACCAGCCCCAGCATTTT	CASSFSSGNQPQHF	once	TRBJ1-5	TRBV5-6	-
TGCGCCAGCAGCCAAGGGGCTAGCGGGTACGAGCAGTACTTC	CASSQGASGYEQYF	-	TRBJ2-7	TRBV4-3	TRBD2
TGTGCCACCCTGGGGAGGGGACAGGAGACCCAGTACTTC	CATLGRGQETQYF	-	TRBJ2-5	TRBV27	-
TGTGCCAGCAGAGCCTCACAGGGGGCGAGTGGCTACACCTTC	CASRASQGASGYTF	-	TRBJ1-2	TRBV9	TRBD1
TGTGCCAGCAGTGAAGGGGCAGTCCGACGAAGCAATCAGCCCCAGCATTTT	CASSEGAVRRSNQPQHF	once	TRBJ1-5	TRBV6-1	-